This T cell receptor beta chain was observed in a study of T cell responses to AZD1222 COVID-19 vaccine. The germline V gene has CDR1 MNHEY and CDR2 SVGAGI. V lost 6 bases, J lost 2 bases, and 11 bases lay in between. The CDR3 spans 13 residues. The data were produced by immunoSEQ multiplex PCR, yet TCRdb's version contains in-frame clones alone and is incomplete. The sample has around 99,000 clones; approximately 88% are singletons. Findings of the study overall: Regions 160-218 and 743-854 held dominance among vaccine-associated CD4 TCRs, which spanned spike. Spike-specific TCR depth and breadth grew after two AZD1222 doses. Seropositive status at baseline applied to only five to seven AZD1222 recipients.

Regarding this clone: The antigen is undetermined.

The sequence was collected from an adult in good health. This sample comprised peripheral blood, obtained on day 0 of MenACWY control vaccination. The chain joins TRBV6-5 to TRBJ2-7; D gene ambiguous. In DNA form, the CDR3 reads TGTGCCAGCAGGTGGACCGAGACCTACGAGCAGTACTTC. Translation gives CASRWTETYEQYF.